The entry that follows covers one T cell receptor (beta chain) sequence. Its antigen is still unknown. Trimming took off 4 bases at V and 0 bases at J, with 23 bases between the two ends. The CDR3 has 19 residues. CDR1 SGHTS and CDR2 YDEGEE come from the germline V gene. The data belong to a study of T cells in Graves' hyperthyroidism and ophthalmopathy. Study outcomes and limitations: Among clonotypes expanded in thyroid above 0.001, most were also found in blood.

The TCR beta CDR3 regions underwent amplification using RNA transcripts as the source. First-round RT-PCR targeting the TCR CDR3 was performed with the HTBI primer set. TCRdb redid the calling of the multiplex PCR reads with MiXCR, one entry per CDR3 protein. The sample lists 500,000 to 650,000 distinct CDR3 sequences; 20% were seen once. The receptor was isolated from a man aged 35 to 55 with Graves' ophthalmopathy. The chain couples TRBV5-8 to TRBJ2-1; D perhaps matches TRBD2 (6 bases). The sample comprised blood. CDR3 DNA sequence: TGTGCCAGCAGCCCGCGGGATGGCAGACGACTAAGCTCCTACAATGAGCAGTTCTTC. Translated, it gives CASSPRDGRRLSSYNEQFF. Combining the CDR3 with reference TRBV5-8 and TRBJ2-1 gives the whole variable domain EAGVTQSPTHLIKTRGQQATLRCSPISGHTSVYWYQQALGLGLQFLLWYDEGEERNRGNFPPRFSGRQFPNYSSELNVNALELEDSALYLCASSPRDGRRLSSYNEQFFGPGTRLTVL.